These T cell receptor beta chains were read from a single sample in a study of vaccination effects on CD4 cells after COVID-19. These receptors have no identified antigens. Method: immunoSEQ multiplex PCR; TCRdb's copy keeps in-frame clones and lacks some. The repertoire holds about 64,000 clones, with roughly 80% as singletons. The input for sequencing was CD4+ T cells from PBMCs cultured with HCoV-OC43 spike peptides, taken after COVID-19 vaccination. Every receptor here comes from a human donor who received a COVID-19 vaccine. Both conserved end residues are part of each CDR3. A D gene is named only where the DNA matches it firmly. Where a row states a size, it is once, few, many or the class of an expanded clone; other rows omit it.

J gene,V gene,clone size,D gene,CDR3 protein,CDR3 DNA
TRBJ1-2,TRBV3-1/TRBV3-2,few,TRBD1,CASSQSAGGKGGYTF,TGTGCCAGCAGCCAAAGCGCAGGGGGGAAAGGCGGCTACACCTTC
TRBJ1-6,TRBV2,NA,TRBD1,CASINGQGSTNSPLHF,TGTGCCAGCATTAACGGACAGGGGAGTACCAATTCACCCCTCCACTTT
TRBJ2-1,TRBV24-1,NA,TRBD2,CATSDSAGAGEQFF,TGTGCCACCAGTGATTCAGCGGGGGCCGGAGAGCAGTTCTTC
TRBJ2-1,TRBV21-1,few,NA,CASSMGLAVTSYNEQFF,TGTGCCAGCAGCATGGGACTAGCGGTTACCTCCTACAATGAGCAGTTCTTC
TRBJ2-5,TRBV3-1/TRBV3-2,NA,NA,CASSQDAAPGAQETQYF,TGTGCCAGCAGCCAAGATGCGGCCCCCGGGGCACAAGAGACCCAGTACTTC
TRBJ2-5,TRBV29-1,few,TRBD2,CSVDLSGGAGETQYF,TGCAGCGTCGATCTTAGCGGGGGGGCTGGGGAGACCCAGTACTTC
TRBJ2-3,TRBV5-4,NA,TRBD2,CASSSQLAATDTQYF,TGTGCCAGCAGCTCTCAACTAGCGGCGACAGATACGCAGTATTTT
TRBJ1-4,TRBV28,NA,NA,CASSLGQLPTNEKLFF,TGTGCCAGCAGTCTTGGACAGCTACCAACTAATGAAAAACTGTTTTTT
TRBJ1-2,TRBV28,once,NA,CASSLSSYGYTF,TGTGCCAGCAGTTTAAGCTCTTATGGCTACACCTTC
TRBJ2-2,TRBV19,once,TRBD2,CASMGGYYTGELFF,TGTGCCAGTATGGGGGGGTACTACACCGGGGAGCTGTTTTTT
TRBJ2-5,TRBV7-2,NA,TRBD2,CASSLAGYQETQYF,TGTGCCAGCAGCCTAGCGGGGTACCAAGAGACCCAGTACTTC
TRBJ1-2,TRBV5-5,NA,TRBD1,CASSRTGDYGYTF,TGTGCCAGCAGCCGGACAGGGGACTATGGCTACACCTTC
TRBJ1-1,TRBV29-1,few,NA,CSVTGTGNTEAFF,TGCAGCGTCACCGGGACGGGGAACACTGAAGCTTTCTTT
TRBJ2-5,TRBV5-1,NA,TRBD2,CASTRTSGGKETQYF,TGCGCCAGCACCCGGACTAGCGGGGGAAAAGAGACCCAGTACTTC
TRBJ1-5,TRBV24-1,few,NA,CATSGQTSNQPQHF,TGTGCCACCAGTGGACAGACGAGCAATCAGCCCCAGCATTTT
TRBJ2-3,TRBV19,NA,TRBD2,CASSIALAGAGTDTQYF,TGTGCCAGTAGTATAGCACTAGCGGGGGCCGGCACAGATACGCAGTATTTT
TRBJ2-5,TRBV24-1,NA,NA,CATSGFTEQETQYF,TGTGCCACCAGTGGATTCACAGAACAAGAGACCCAGTACTTC
TRBJ2-5,TRBV4-2,NA,TRBD2,CASSQDGTSGGVETQYF,TGTGCCAGCAGCCAAGATGGGACTAGCGGGGGCGTAGAGACCCAGTACTTC
TRBJ1-3,TRBV4-3,NA,NA,CASSQGTPANTIYF,TGCGCCAGCAGCCAGGGGACTCCAGCAAACACCATATATTTT
TRBJ1-1,TRBV30,NA,NA,CAWESRQRSTEAFF,TGTGCCTGGGAGAGTAGGCAGAGGTCCACTGAAGCTTTCTTT
TRBJ2-3,TRBV24-1,NA,NA,CATSDGRIDTQYF,TGTGCCACCAGTGACGGACGGATTGATACGCAGTATTTT
TRBJ2-5,TRBV5-1,NA,NA,CASSPSRNRQSETQYF,TGCGCCAGCAGCCCTTCACGAAACCGACAGTCAGAGACCCAGTACTTC